This TCR beta chain came from a study of Ad26.COV2.S vaccination and SARS-CoV-2 variants. Study-wide background: Sample donor was a member of the COV1001 Ad26.COV2.S trial arm. General study results and limits: Placebo recipients and vaccine recipients were similar in non-spike TCR breadth. Researchers cautioned that TCR breadth and depth analyses may have underestimated total T cell responses.

Sequencing was performed with immunoSEQ multiplex PCR; in TCRdb, only in-frame clones are kept and a portion is missing. The sample has around 400,000 clones; roughly 90% are singletons. This clone occurred a few times. Its target is not known. The treatment was: about 20 received Ad26.COV2.S at low or high dose, single or two shots; about five received placebo; per-sample allocation not given. The study sampled participants on day 63 after the first vaccine or placebo injection. At a Boston site, the person donating was an adult of 18-55 years. The specimen comprised peripheral blood, sampled in a trial of Ad26.COV2.S vaccine versus placebo. This clonotype originated in a person aged 18-65 years who received the Ad26.COV2.S COVID-19 vaccine or a placebo.

DNA of the CDR3: TGTGCCAGCAGCCCCGGGACTAGATTCGATACGCAGTATTTT. Translation: CASSPGTRFDTQYF. The rearrangement links TRBV7-9 to TRBJ2-3, with TRBD2 identical over 8 bases. The junction had 7 bases not matched to a gene; V was cut back by 5 bases and J by 6 bases. The CDR3 contains 14 residues. Germline CDR1 is SEHNR and CDR2 is FQNEAQ (reference sequence). The complete variable domain, with remaining parts taken from reference TRBV7-9 and TRBJ2-3, reads DTGVSQNPRHKITKRGQNVTFRCDPISEHNRLYWYRQTLGQGPEFLTYFQNEAQLEKSRLLSDRFSAERPKGSFSTLEIQRTEQGDSAMYLCASSPGTRFDTQYFGPGTRLTVL.